Listed below are T cell receptor beta chains from one sample, sequenced in a study of cytomegalovirus exposure and HLA in healthy donors. Repertoires were generated with immunoSEQ multiplex PCR, while TCRdb's copy carries only in-frame clones and drops some. The data hold about 120,000 clones, with around 80% observed a single time. The specimen sequenced was PBMCs. These receptors originate from a young man in good health and CMV-seronegative. CDR3s include the opening cysteine and the closing phenylalanine or tryptophan. The order of the fields is V gene, J gene, D gene, clone size, CDR3 DNA, CDR3 protein. A D gene is named only where the DNA matches it firmly. Expanded clones are given a class, and other clones once, few, many or no size at all.

>TRBV7-9|TRBJ2-5|TRBD2|few
TGTGCCAGCAGGACCGGGACTAGCGGGGGCCACCGCCAAGAGACCCAGTACTTC
CASRTGTSGGHRQETQYF
>TRBV15|TRBJ2-3|TRBD2|NA
TGTGCCACCAGGAGCGGGGGGGGCCCGTTCGATACGCAGTATTTT
CATRSGGGPFDTQYF
>TRBV18|TRBJ2-1|NA|once
TGTGCCAGCTCGGCAACCGACTACAATGAGCAGTTCTTC
CASSATDYNEQFF
>TRBV6-6|TRBJ1-3|NA|NA
TGTGCCAGCATCCGGGGGGGGGCGGAGGGAAACACCATATATTTT
CASIRGGAEGNTIYF
>TRBV27|TRBJ1-1|NA|once
TGTGCCAGCGCGATAGGAGGGAACACTGAAGCTTTCTTT
CASAIGGNTEAFF
>TRBV14|TRBJ1-3|TRBD1|few
TGTGCCAGCAGCCCTACAGGGGGCATCACTGGAAACACCATATATTTT
CASSPTGGITGNTIYF
>TRBV5-4|TRBJ1-1|NA|NA
TGTGCCAGCAGCTTGCAGGGATCGGGCACTGAAGCTTTCTTT
CASSLQGSGTEAFF
>TRBV5-6|TRBJ2-6|TRBD1|NA
TGTGCCAGCAGCGTCCTGACAGGGGATGGGGCCAACGGCCTGACTTTC
CASSVLTGDGANGLTF
>TRBV5-1|TRBJ1-1|NA|NA
TGCGCCAGCAGCTTGGAGGCAGTGAGGCCAGACACTGAAGCTTTCTTT
CASSLEAVRPDTEAFF
>TRBV5-1|TRBJ2-5|TRBD2|NA
TGCGCCAGCAGCCCGGGACTAGCGGGGGGAGAGACCCAGTACTTC
CASSPGLAGGETQYF
>TRBV28|TRBJ1-2|NA|NA
TGTGCCAGCAGTGGAGGGTTGAACTATGGCTACACCTTC
CASSGGLNYGYTF
>TRBV7-8|TRBJ2-2|TRBD1|NA
TGTGCCAGCAGCTTGAGAGACAGGGGGCGGACCGGGGAGCTGTTTTTT
CASSLRDRGRTGELFF
>TRBV2|TRBJ1-2|NA|NA
TGTGCCAGCATCCCGAAAGCACTCTCGGGGGGAGACTATGGCTACACCTTC
CASIPKALSGGDYGYTF
>TRBV9|TRBJ2-3|TRBD1|NA
TGTGCCAGCAGCGCCCCGGGACAGGGAACAGATACGCAGTATTTT
CASSAPGQGTDTQYF
>TRBV19|TRBJ1-1|NA|NA
TGTGCCAGTCGAGAGGATACTTACACTGAAGCTTTCTTT
CASREDTYTEAFF
>TRBV9|TRBJ1-1|NA|NA
TGTGCCAGCAGCTCCCACATCTTAGGGGGGGACACTGAAGCTTTCTTT
CASSSHILGGDTEAFF
>TRBV14|TRBJ1-2|NA|NA
TGTGCCAGCAGCCAAGGGTTCCAGTACTATGGCTACACCTTC
CASSQGFQYYGYTF
>TRBV9|TRBJ2-5|TRBD1|NA
TGTGCCAGCAGCGAGGGAGGGACAGGGGTACAAGAGACCCAGTACTTC
CASSEGGTGVQETQYF
>TRBV9|TRBJ1-2|NA|NA
TGTGCCAGCAGCGCACCATCCGGGAGCCTTAACTATGGCTACACCTTC
CASSAPSGSLNYGYTF
>TRBV5-6|TRBJ2-1|TRBD2|NA
TGTGCCAGCAGCTTGTCCGGGAGGACGTACAATGAGCAGTTCTTC
CASSLSGRTYNEQFF
>TRBV6-5|TRBJ1-5|NA|NA
TGTGCCAGCAGTTACGGTTCCGGGCAGCCCCAGCATTTT
CASSYGSGQPQHF
>TRBV5-6|TRBJ2-5|TRBD2|NA
TGTGCCAGCAGCCAAATGACGGGACTAGGGGAGACCCAGTACTTC
CASSQMTGLGETQYF
>TRBV6-5|TRBJ2-7|TRBD1|once
TGTGCCAGCACCTCCGGGACAGGGTACTACGAGCAGTACTTC
CASTSGTGYYEQYF
>TRBV5-6|TRBJ2-7|TRBD1|NA
TGTGCCAGCAGCTTAGGGGGACAGCCGATCTACGAGCAGTACTTC
CASSLGGQPIYEQYF
>TRBV5-1|TRBJ1-1|NA|NA
TGCGCCAGCAGCCCGTCGGTAAACACTGAAGCTTTCTTT
CASSPSVNTEAFF
>TRBV4-1|TRBJ2-7|NA|NA
TGCGCCAGCAAGACAGAGAGCAGCTCCTACGAGCAGTACTTC
CASKTESSSYEQYF
>TRBV4-1|TRBJ1-1|NA|NA
TGCGCCAGCAGCCAAGACCCAAATGGGCCGAACACTGAAGCTTTCTTT
CASSQDPNGPNTEAFF
>TRBV30|TRBJ1-2|TRBD1|NA
TGTGCCTGGAGCCCCGGGACAGGGAATGGCTACACCTTC
CAWSPGTGNGYTF
>TRBV5-1|TRBJ2-3|NA|NA
TGCGCCAGCAGCTTGGAAACAGCTAGCACAGATACGCAGTATTTT
CASSLETASTDTQYF
>TRBV2|TRBJ1-6|TRBD1|NA
TGTGCCAGCAGTGGAGGGGCAGGGGGGATGTCACCCCTCCACTTT
CASSGGAGGMSPLHF
>TRBV6-1|TRBJ1-3|TRBD1|NA
TGTGCCAGCAGTCGACAGGGTTTAGGAAACACCATATATTTT
CASSRQGLGNTIYF
>TRBV5-4|TRBJ2-7|TRBD1|NA
TGTGCCAGCAGCGTGGACAGGGACGACTACGAGCAGTACTTC
CASSVDRDDYEQYF
>TRBV10-2|TRBJ2-7|TRBD2|NA
TGCGCCAGCGGGGGACTAGCGGGGGGTTCTTCCTACGAGCAGTACTTC
CASGGLAGGSSYEQYF
>TRBV19|TRBJ1-5|NA|NA
TGTGCCAGTAGTATAGGACAGAATAGTTCGCCCCAGCATTTT
CASSIGQNSSPQHF
>TRBV19|TRBJ2-2|TRBD2|NA
TGTGCCAGTAGGTTCGCTGGGAGGGGCCCTCATCTTAACACCGGGGAGCTGTTTTTT
CASRFAGRGPHLNTGELFF
>TRBV5-5|TRBJ2-3|TRBD1|NA
TGTGCCAGCAGCTTGAGGGACAGCCGCACAGATACGCAGTATTTT
CASSLRDSRTDTQYF
>TRBV2|TRBJ1-1|NA|NA
TGTGCCAGCAGTGAGGGGGAGGTGAACACTGAAGCTTTCTTT
CASSEGEVNTEAFF
>TRBV6-6|TRBJ2-5|NA|NA
TGTGCCAGCAGTTACTCGAACGAGGAGACCCAGTACTTC
CASSYSNEETQYF
>TRBV28|TRBJ2-7|NA|NA
TGTGCCAGCAGAGACGGGGGTCCCTCCTACGAGCAGTACTTC
CASRDGGPSYEQYF
>TRBV27|TRBJ2-7|TRBD2|NA
TGTGCCAGCAGTGTATCCGGTTTTGCAGGACTAGCGTCTTCCGAGCAGTACTTC
CASSVSGFAGLASSEQYF
>TRBV2|TRBJ2-3|TRBD1|NA
TGTGCCAGCAGTGACTTTGACGACCGGGGACAGGGATGTTTT
CASSDFDDRGQGCF
>TRBV6-5|TRBJ1-2|TRBD1|once
TGTGCCAGCAGTTACCGCCAAGGGACAGGGGTTCACTTC
CASSYRQGTGVHF
>TRBV18|TRBJ1-4|TRBD1|NA
TGTGCCAGCTCACCGACAGGGGGCGCAGGAACTAATGAAAAACTGTTTTTT
CASSPTGGAGTNEKLFF
>TRBV4-3|TRBJ2-3|NA|NA
TGCGCCAGCAGCCAAGAAATTGGTCGTGGGCAAACAGATACGCAGTATTTT
CASSQEIGRGQTDTQYF
>TRBV29-1|TRBJ2-1|TRBD2|few
TGCAGCGTAGGGACTAGCGGTTACAATGAGCAGTTCTTC
CSVGTSGYNEQFF
>TRBV4-1|TRBJ1-2|TRBD1|NA
TGCGCCAGCAGCCAAGACAACAGGGGGGGACATGGCTACACCTTC
CASSQDNRGGHGYTF
>TRBV6-1|TRBJ2-6|TRBD1|NA
TGTGCCAGCAGTGGGACAGGGGGCTCTGGGGCCAACGGCCTGACTTTC
CASSGTGGSGANGLTF
>TRBV6-1|TRBJ1-3|NA|NA
TGTGCCAGCAGGGAAGACTGGGGAAACACCATATATTTT
CASREDWGNTIYF
>TRBV14|TRBJ2-4|NA|NA
TGTGCCAGCAGCCAAGAACGGCGCAGCGTAGCCAAAAACATTCAGTACTTC
CASSQERRSVAKNIQYF
>TRBV19|TRBJ1-5|TRBD1|NA
TGTGCCAGTAGTATTACAGGGGTATACAATCAGCCCCAGCATTTT
CASSITGVYNQPQHF
>TRBV25-1|TRBJ2-3|TRBD2|once
TGTGCCAGCAGTTTAGGTAGCGGGGGTCCCACAGATACGCAGTATTTT
CASSLGSGGPTDTQYF